A single sample gave rise to the 7 T cell receptor beta chains below, sequenced in a study of blood T cell repertoires in COVID-19. TCRdb's copy holds only in-frame clones and misses some; the assay was immunoSEQ multiplex PCR. Here the sample spans some 390,000 clones, roughly 90% being singletons. Sequencing input: peripheral blood. These receptors were taken from a woman aged 40 to 49 with COVID-19, enrolled during active disease.

The chain is built from TRBV15 and TRBJ2-2; 9 positions match TRBD2. CDR3 length equals 16 residues. Germline CDR1 reads LNHNV; CDR2 reads YYDKDF (reference sequence). Trimming cost V 1 base and J 4 bases; bases outside gene matches: 4. For the CDR3, the DNA is TGTGCCACCAGCAGAGGTCAGCGGGGGGCCACCGGGGAGCTGTTTTTT. It is translated as CATSRGQRGATGELFF.

The CDR3 sequence is CSVGTGAGANVLTF. CDR3 in DNA: TGCAGCGTAGGGACAGGGGCCGGGGCCAACGTCCTGACTTTC. The V and J genes are TRBV29-1 and TRBJ2-6, with TRBD1 matching 10 bases. Germline V gene sequence: CDR1 SQVTM, CDR2 ANQGSEA. CDR3 size: 14 residues. V was clipped by 6 bases and J by 4 bases; unmatched bases: 3.

For this clone: Other nucleotide sequences in the sample specify the same CDR3. The gene calls are TRBV19 and TRBJ1-2, with D maybe TRBD1 (5 bases). The V and J ends lost 5 bases and 2 bases respectively, with 9 bases between them. The CDR3 extends over 13 amino acids. Germline V lookup: CDR1 LNHDA, CDR2 SQIVND (reference sequence). CDR3 DNA: TGTGCCAGTAGTGACAGATCAAACTATGGCTACACCTTC. Translating it yields CASSDRSNYGYTF. Using reference TRBV19 and TRBJ1-2 for the parts outside the CDR3, the full variable domain is DGGITQSPKYLFRKEGQNVTLSCEQNLNHDAMYWYRQDPGQGLRLIYYSQIVNDFQKGDIAEGYSVSREKKESFPLTVTSAQKNPTAFYLCASSDRSNYGYTFGSGTRLTVV.

DNA for the CDR3: TGCGCCAGCAGCCAAGTTCAGGGTATGTCTTCACCCCTCCACTTT. Translating it yields CASSQVQGMSSPLHF. The chain recombines TRBV4-3 with TRBJ1-6; perhaps TRBD1 as D (5 bases). This CDR3 has 15 residues. The germline V gene encodes CDR1 LGHNA and CDR2 YSLEER. Deletions cut 1 base from V and 9 bases from J, with 13 bases between.

The rearrangement links TRBV7-2 to TRBJ1-5; a possible D gene is TRBD1 (5 bases). This CDR3 has 12 residues. V lost 8 bases and J lost 6, with 11 bases in between. Germline V lookup: CDR1 SGHTA, CDR2 FQGNSA. The CDR3 reads CASGQGGQPQHF. Here the CDR3 DNA reads TGTGCCAGCGGCCAGGGAGGTCAGCCCCAGCATTTT.

The chain carries TRBV6-2 or TRBV6-3 and TRBJ2-1; the match to TRBD2 covers 7 bases. Germline V gene lookup returns CDR1 MNHEY and CDR2 SVGEGT. The CDR3 spans 16 residues. With 6 bases clipped from V and 0 bases from J, the junction kept 8 bases outside the gene matches. CDR3 sequence: CASRPSGGSSYNEQFF. The CDR3 nucleotides are TGTGCCAGCAGACCTAGCGGAGGAAGCTCCTACAATGAGCAGTTCTTC.

The gene calls are TRBV3-1 (or the pseudogene TRBV3-2) and TRBJ1-3; 7 bases align to TRBD1. Losses at the gene ends were 4 bases for V and 7 bases for J; bases not matched to a gene: 13. The germline V gene has CDR1 LGHDT and CDR2 YNNKEL (reference sequence). The CDR3 is 16 amino acids. This CDR3 is CASSPYRQGRRNTIYF. CDR3 coding DNA: TGTGCCAGCAGCCCTTATAGACAGGGTCGGAGGAACACCATATATTTT.